The clone carrying this T cell receptor (beta chain) showed up many times. The target antigen is unknown. TCRdb redid the calling of the 5' RACE reads with MiXCR, one entry per CDR3 protein. The sample lists around 310,000 distinct CDR3 sequences; 8.5% to 9% were seen once. This entry comes from a study of T cells after yellow fever vaccination. Germline CDR1 SGHRS, CDR2 YFSETQ. This CDR3 has 16 residues. Unmatched junction bases numbered 9, after V lost 3 bases and J lost 6 bases. Study-wide points: Abundant clonotypes from the bulk population could contaminate FACS-sorted repertoires. The secondary response peaked faster, at day 5 versus 15, but was weaker. At less than 97% for CD4 and about 88% for CD8, most primary-vaccination clones showed up again after the booster. Researchers noted that a small share of clonotypes showed up in both CD4 and CD8 compartments.

The gene calls are TRBV5-1 and TRBJ2-1; 10 bases match TRBD2. This TCR was recovered from a man between 18 and 35 years old who received the YFV17D yellow fever vaccine. The sequencing here drew on PBMCs, taken on the day of the first yellow fever vaccination. DNA of the CDR3: TGCGCCAGCAGCTGGGGTGGGGGACTAGCGCTCAATGAGCAGTTCTTC. It specifies CASSWGGGLALNEQFF.